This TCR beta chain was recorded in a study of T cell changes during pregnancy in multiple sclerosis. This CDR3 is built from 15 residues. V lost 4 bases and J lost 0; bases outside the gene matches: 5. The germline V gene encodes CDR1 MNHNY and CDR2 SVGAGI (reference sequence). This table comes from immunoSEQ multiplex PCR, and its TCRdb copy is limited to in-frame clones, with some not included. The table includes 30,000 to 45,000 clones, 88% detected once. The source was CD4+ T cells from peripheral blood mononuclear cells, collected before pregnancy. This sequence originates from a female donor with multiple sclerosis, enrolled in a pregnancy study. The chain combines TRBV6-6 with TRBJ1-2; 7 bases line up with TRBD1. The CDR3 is CASSFTGEANYGYTF. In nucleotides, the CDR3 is TGTGCCAGCAGTTTTACAGGGGAAGCTAACTATGGCTACACCTTC.